This TCR beta chain originates from a study of blood T cell repertoires in COVID-19. Produced via immunoSEQ multiplex PCR; TCRdb's table is partial and in-frame only. The sample contains roughly 200,000 clones, more than 70% of which appear only once. The V end lost 7 bases, the J end lost 6 bases, and 21 bases lay between the germline ends. The CDR3 is 15 residues long. Per germline, CDR1 SGHTA and CDR2 FQGNSA. This TCR was recovered from a woman in her twenties or thirties with acute or convalescent COVID-19. The sequenced sample was peripheral blood. The V gene is TRBV7-2, the J gene TRBJ2-5, with D tentatively TRBD1 (5 bases). CDR3 residues: CASTSKVGQGKTQYF. The CDR3 bases are TGTGCCAGCACCTCAAAAGTGGGGCAGGGAAAGACCCAGTACTTC.